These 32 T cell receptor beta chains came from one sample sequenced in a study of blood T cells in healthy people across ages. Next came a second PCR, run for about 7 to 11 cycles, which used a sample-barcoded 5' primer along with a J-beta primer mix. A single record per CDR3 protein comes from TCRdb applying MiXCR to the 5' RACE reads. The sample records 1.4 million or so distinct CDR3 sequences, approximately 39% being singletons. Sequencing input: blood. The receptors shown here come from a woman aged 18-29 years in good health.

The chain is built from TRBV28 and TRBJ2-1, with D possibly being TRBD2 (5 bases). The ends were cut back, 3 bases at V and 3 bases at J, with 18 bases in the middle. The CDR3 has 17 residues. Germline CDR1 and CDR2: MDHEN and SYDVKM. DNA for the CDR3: TGTGCCAGCAGTTTCGGGGAGACCCCACTCTACTACAATGAGCAGTTCTTC. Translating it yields CASSFGETPLYYNEQFF.

The DNA for the CDR3 is TGTGCCAGCAGTTACAGTTTCGAGCGGGGCTCCCTGAGGTCCTACAATGAGCAGTACTTC. Translated: CASSYSFERGSLRSYNEQYF. The chain employs TRBV6-2 or TRBV6-3 and TRBJ2-1; 7 bases align to TRBD2. The tail of the sequence fits TRBJ2-7 better, so the J call may be wrong. The germline CDR1 and CDR2 sequences are MNHEY and SVGEGT. The CDR3 is 20 residues long.

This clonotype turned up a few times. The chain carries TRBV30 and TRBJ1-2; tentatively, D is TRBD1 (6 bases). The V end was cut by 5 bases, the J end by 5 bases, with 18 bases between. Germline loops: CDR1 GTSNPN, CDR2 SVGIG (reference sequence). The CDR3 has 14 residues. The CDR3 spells CAWGLGGGSYGYTF. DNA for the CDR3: TGTGCCTGGGGACTTGGGGGGGGCAGTTATGGCTACACCTTC.

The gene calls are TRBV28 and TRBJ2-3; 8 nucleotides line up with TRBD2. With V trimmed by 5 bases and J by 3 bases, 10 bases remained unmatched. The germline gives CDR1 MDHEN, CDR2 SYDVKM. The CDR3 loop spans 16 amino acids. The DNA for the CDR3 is TGTGCCAGCAGTCCCATCAAGCGGGAGTGGACAGATACGCAGTATTTT. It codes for CASSPIKREWTDTQYF.

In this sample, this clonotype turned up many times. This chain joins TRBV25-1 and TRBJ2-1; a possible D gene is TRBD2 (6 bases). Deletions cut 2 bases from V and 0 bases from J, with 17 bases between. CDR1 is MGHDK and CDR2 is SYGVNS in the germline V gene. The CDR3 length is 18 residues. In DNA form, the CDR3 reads TGTGCCAGCAGTGAACCCCGCGGGGCCGAGAGCTCCTACAATGAGCAGTTCTTC. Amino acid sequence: CASSEPRGAESSYNEQFF.

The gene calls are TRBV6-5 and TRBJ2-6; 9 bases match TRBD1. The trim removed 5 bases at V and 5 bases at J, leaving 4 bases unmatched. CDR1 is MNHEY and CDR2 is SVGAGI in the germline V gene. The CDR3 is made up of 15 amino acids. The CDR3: CASSMGTGWANVLTF. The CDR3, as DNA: TGTGCCAGCAGTATGGGGACAGGGTGGGCCAACGTCCTGACTTTC.

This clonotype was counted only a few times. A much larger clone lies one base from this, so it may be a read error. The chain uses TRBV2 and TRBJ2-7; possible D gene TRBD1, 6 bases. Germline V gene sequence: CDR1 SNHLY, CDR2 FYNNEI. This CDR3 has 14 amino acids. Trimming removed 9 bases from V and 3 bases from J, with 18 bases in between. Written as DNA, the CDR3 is TGTGCCAGAAGCAAAAATCTACAGGGCTACGAGCAGTACTTC. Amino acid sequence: CARSKNLQGYEQYF. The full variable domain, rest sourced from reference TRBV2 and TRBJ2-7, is EPEVTQTPSHQVTQMGQEVILRCVPISNHLYFYWYRQILGQKVEFLVSFYNNEISEKSEIFDDQFSVERPDGSNFTLKIRSTKLEDSAMYFCARSKNLQGYEQYFGPGTRLTVT.

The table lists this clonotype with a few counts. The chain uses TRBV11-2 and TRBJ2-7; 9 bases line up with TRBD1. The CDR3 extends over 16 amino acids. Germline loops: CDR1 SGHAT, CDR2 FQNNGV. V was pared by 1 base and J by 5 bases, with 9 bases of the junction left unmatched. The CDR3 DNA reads TGTGCCAGCAGCTTAGCCGGGACAGGGTTTTTTAACGAGCAGTACTTC. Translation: CASSLAGTGFFNEQYF.

The CDR3 DNA is TGTGCCAGCAGCTTAAATTTCGCGGGGCCCCCCACAGATACGCAGTATTTT. Translation gives CASSLNFAGPPTDTQYF. The chain recombines TRBV7-2 with TRBJ2-3; D possibly corresponds to TRBD2 (6 bases). V shed 2 bases and J shed 2 bases, with 17 bases lying between them. The germline gives CDR1 SGHTA, CDR2 FQGNSA. This CDR3 has 17 amino acids.

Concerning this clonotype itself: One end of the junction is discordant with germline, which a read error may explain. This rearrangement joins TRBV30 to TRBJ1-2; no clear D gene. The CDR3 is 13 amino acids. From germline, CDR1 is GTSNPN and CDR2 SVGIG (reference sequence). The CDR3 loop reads CAWSEGMGYGHTF. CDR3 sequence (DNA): TGTGCCTGGAGCGAGGGAATGGGCTATGGCCACACCTTC.

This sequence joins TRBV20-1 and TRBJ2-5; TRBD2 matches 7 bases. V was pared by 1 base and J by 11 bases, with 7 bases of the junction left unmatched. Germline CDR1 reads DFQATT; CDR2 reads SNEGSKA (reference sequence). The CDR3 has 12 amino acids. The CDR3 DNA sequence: TGCAGTGCTAGAGCCACTAGCGCTGAGCAGTACTTC. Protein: CSARATSAEQYF.

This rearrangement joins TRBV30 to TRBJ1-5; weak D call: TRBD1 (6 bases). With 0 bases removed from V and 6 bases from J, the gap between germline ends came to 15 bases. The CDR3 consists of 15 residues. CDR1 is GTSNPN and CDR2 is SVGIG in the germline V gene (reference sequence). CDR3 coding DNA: TGTGCCTGGAGTGTACAAGAGGGGGTTATTCAGCCCCAGCATTTT. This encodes CAWSVQEGVIQPQHF.

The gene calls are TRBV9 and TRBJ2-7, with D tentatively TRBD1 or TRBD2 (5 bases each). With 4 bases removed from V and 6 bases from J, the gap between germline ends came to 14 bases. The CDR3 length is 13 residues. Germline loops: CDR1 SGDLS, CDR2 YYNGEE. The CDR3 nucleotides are TGTGCCAGCAGCCAACGGGACGGGTCCGAGCAGTACTTC. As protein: CASSQRDGSEQYF.

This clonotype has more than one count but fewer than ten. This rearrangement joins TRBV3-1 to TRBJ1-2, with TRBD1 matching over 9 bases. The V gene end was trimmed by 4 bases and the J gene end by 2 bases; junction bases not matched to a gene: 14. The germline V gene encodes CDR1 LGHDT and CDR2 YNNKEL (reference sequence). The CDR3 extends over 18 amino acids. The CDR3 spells CASSLNYLRTGENYGYTF. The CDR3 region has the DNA TGTGCCAGCAGCCTGAATTACCTTCGGACAGGGGAGAACTATGGCTACACCTTC.

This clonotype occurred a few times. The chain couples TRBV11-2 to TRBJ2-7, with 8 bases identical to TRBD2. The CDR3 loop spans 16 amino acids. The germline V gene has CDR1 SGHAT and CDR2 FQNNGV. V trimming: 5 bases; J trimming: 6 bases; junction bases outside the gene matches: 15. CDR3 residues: CASSAGGRGALTEQYF. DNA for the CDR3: TGTGCCAGCAGCGCTGGGGGGCGGGGGGCGTTAACCGAGCAGTACTTC. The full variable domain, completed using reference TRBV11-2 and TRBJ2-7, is EAGVAQSPRYKIIEKRQSVAFWCNPISGHATLYWYQQILGQGPKLLIQFQNNGVVDDSQLPKDRFSAERLKGVDSTLKIQPAKLEDSAVYLCASSAGGRGALTEQYFGPGTRLTVT.

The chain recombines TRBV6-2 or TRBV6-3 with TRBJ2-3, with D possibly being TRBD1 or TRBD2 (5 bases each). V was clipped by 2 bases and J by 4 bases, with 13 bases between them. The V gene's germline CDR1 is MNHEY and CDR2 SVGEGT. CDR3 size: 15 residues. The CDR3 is CASSYVGRGADTQYF. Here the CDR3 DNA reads TGTGCCAGCAGTTACGTTGGGAGAGGGGCAGATACGCAGTATTTT.

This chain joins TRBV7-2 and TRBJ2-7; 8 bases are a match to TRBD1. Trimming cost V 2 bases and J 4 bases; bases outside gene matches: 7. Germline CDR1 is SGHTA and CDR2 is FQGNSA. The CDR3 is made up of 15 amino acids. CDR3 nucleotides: TGTGCCAGCAGCTTAATGGGACAGGAGGGATACGAGCAGTACTTC. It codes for CASSLMGQEGYEQYF.

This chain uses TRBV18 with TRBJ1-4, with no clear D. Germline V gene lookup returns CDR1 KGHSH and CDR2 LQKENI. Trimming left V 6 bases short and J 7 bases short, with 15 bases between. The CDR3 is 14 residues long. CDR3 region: CASSPRIRSEKLFF. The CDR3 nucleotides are TGTGCCAGCTCCCCAAGGATCAGGAGTGAAAAACTGTTTTTT. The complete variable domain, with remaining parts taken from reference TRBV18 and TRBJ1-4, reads NAGVMQNPRHLVRRRGQEARLRCSPMKGHSHVYWYRQLPEEGLKFMVYLQKENIIDESGMPKERFSAEFPKEGPSILRIQQVVRGDSAAYFCASSPRIRSEKLFFGSGTQLSVL.

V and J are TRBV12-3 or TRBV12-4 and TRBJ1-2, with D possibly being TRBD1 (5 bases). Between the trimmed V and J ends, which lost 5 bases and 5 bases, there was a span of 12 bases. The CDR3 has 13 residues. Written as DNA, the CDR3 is TGTGCCAGCAGTCCCAGGGTCAGTTATGGCTACACCTTC. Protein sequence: CASSPRVSYGYTF.

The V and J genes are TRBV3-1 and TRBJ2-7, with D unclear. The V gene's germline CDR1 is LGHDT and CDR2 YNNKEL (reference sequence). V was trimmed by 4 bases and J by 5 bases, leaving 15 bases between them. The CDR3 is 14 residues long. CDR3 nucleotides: TGTGCCAGCAGCCGCTTCCGTGGAGTACACGAGCAGTACTTC. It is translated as CASSRFRGVHEQYF.

The CDR3 DNA follows: TGTGCCAGCAGCTTAAGGGCAGGGTTGGGCACAGATACGCAGTATTTT. Its translation is CASSLRAGLGTDTQYF. The chain links TRBV7-3 to TRBJ2-3, with a possible D match to TRBD1 (5 bases). Trimming removed 1 base at V and 1 base at J, with 12 bases between. The CDR3 totals 16 residues. Germline V gene sequence: CDR1 SGHTA, CDR2 FQGTGA.

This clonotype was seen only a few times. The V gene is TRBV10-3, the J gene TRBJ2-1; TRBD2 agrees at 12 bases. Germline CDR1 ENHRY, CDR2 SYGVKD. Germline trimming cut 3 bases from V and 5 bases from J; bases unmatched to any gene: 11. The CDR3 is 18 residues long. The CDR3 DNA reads TGTGCCATCAGTGATCCTAGCGGGAGGGACCTGAGGGACAATGAGCAGTTCTTC. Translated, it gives CAISDPSGRDLRDNEQFF.

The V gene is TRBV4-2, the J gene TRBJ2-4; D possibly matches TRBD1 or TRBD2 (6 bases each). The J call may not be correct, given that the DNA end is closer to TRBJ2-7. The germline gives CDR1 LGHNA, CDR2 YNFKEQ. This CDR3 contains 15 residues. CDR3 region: CASSQLGRDTYEQYF. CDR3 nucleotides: TGTGCCAGCAGCCAGCTGGGGCGGGACACCTACGAGCAGTACTTC.

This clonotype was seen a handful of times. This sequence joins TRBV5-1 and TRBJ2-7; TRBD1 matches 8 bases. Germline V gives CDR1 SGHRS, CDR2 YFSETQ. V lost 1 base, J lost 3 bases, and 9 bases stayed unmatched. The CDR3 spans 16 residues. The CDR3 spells CASSLLPSTGVYEQYF. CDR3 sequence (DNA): TGCGCCAGCAGCTTGCTCCCGTCGACAGGGGTCTACGAGCAGTACTTC.

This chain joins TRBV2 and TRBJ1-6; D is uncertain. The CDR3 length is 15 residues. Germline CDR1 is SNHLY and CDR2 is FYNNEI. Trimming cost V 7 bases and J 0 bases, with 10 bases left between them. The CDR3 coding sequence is TGTGCCAGCAAGCAGGAAAGCTCCTATAATTCACCCCTCCACTTT. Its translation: CASKQESSYNSPLHF.

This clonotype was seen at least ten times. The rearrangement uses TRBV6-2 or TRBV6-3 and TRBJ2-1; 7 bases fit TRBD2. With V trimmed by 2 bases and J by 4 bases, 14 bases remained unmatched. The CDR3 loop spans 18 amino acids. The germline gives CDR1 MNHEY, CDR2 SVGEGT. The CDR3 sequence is CASSYLSGALTSYNEQFF. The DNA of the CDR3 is TGTGCCAGCAGTTACCTCAGCGGGGCCCTAACCTCATACAATGAGCAGTTCTTC.

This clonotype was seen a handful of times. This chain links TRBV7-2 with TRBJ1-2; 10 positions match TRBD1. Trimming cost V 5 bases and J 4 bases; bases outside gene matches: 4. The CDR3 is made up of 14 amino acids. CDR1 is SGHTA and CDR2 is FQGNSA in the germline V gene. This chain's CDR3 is CASSATGGGYGYTF. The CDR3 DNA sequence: TGTGCCAGCAGCGCGACAGGGGGCGGCTATGGCTACACCTTC.

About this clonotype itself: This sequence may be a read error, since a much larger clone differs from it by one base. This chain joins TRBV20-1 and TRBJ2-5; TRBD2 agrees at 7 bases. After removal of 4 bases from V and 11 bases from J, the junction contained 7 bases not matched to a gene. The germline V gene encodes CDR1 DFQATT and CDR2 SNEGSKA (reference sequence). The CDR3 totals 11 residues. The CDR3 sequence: CSATRDYGQYF. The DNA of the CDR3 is TGCAGTGCTACCCGGGACTACGGGCAGTACTTC.

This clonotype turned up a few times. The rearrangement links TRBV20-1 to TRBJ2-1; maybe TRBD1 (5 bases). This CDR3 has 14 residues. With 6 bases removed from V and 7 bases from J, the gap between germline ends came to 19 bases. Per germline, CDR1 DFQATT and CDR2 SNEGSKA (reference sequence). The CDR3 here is CSAPRGPGGNEQFF. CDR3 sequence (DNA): TGCAGTGCCCCTAGGGGTCCGGGTGGGAATGAGCAGTTCTTC.

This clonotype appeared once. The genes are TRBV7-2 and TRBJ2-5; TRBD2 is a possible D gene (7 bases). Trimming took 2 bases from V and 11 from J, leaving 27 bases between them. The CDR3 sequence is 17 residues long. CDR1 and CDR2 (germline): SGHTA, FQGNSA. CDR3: CASSLRASGQLYNEQYF. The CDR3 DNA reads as TGTGCCAGCAGCTTAAGGGCTAGCGGACAGTTATACAATGAGCAGTACTTC.

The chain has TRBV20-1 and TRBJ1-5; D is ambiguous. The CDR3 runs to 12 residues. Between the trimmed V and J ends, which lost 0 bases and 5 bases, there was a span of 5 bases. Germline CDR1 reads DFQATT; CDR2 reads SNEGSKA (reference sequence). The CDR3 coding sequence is TGCAGTGCTAGAGAAGGGTATCAGCCCCAGCATTTT. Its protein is CSAREGYQPQHF.

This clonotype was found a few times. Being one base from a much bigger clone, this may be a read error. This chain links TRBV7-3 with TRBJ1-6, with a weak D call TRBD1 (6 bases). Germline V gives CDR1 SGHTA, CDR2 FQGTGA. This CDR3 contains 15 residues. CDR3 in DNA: TGTGCCAGCAGCTTAATCCCGGACAGTAATTCAACCCTCCACTTT. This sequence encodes CASSLIPDSNSTLHF.